This entry concerns a single TCR beta chain. Its antigen is not known. This sample was taken from a study of shared clonotypes between healthy human individuals. Study overall: CD8 memory received one plate per donor, CD8 naive two, CD4 memory three and CD4 naive three. General study points: Tissue TCR repertoires likely differ from these blood-only repertoires.

Using immunoSEQ multiplex PCR, the repertoire was profiled, and TCRdb retains in-frame clones only, with some absent. The sample has under 1,100,000 clones; approximately 78% are singletons. CDR1 LNHDA and CDR2 SQIVND come from the germline V gene (reference sequence). V lost 0 bases and J lost 2, with 13 bases in between. This CDR3 region has 16 residues. This receptor was identified in a young man in good health. Some clones in this sample may be carry-over from other donors' samples. The sequencing input was memory CD4+ T cells from PBMCs. Indicated subset: CD45RA-negative fraction. The chain combines TRBV19 with TRBJ1-2; D might be TRBD1 (5 bases). The CDR3 bases are TGTGCCAGTAGTATAGATTTTCCAGGGAGGAACTATGGCTACACCTTC. Translating it yields CASSIDFPGRNYGYTF.